The source of this T cell receptor beta chain is a study of cytomegalovirus exposure and HLA in healthy donors. Across the whole study: The approximately 120 validation repertoires matched the 500 to 750 first-cohort repertoires in platform, a later analysis reported. General study points: Rare sequences made up most TCRs, while some public TCRs were found in many donors.

Assay used: immunoSEQ multiplex PCR; TCRdb lists only in-frame clones, some missing. The sample has about 190,000 clones, 86% seen once. V was cut by 3 bases and J by 0 bases, with 14 bases left in between. Germline V gene sequence: CDR1 GTSNPN, CDR2 SVGIG (reference sequence). The CDR3 loop spans 15 amino acids. Regarding this clone: Its antigen is currently unknown.

The chain has TRBV30 and TRBJ1-2, with D tentatively TRBD1 (6 bases). The receptor was isolated from a woman aged 18-35 years in good health and CMV-seronegative. Sequencing was carried out using PBMCs. The CDR3 DNA reads TGTGCCTGGAGGGCAGACAGGTTCGCTAACTATGGCTACACCTTC. This translates into CAWRADRFANYGYTF. The full variable domain, its missing parts supplied by reference TRBV30 and TRBJ1-2, is SQTIHQWPATLVQPVGSPLSLECTVEGTSNPNLYWYRQAAGRGLQLLFYSVGIGQISSEVPQNLSASRPQDRQFILSSKKLLLSDSGFYLCAWRADRFANYGYTFGSGTRLTVV.